The 28 T cell receptor beta chains given below trace back to one sample, sequenced in a study of blood T cell repertoires in COVID-19. Some clones are missing from TCRdb's copy, which holds only in-frame ones; the method was immunoSEQ multiplex PCR. The sample holds about 390,000 clones, around 87% seen once. What was sequenced was peripheral blood. These receptors originate from an older woman with COVID-19, enrolled during active disease.

This chain uses TRBV3-1 (or the pseudogene TRBV3-2) with TRBJ2-7; no clear D gene. The CDR3 extends over 13 amino acids. Germline V CDR1 and CDR2: LGHDT, YNNKEL (reference sequence). Trimming removed 0 bases from V and 7 bases from J, with 10 bases in between. The chain's CDR3 is CASSQDSIREQYF. Here the CDR3 DNA reads TGTGCCAGCAGCCAAGATTCCATACGGGAGCAGTACTTC.

The chain carries TRBV5-1 and TRBJ1-1; D is possibly TRBD1 (5 bases). Trimming cost V 2 bases and J 1 base, with 6 bases left between them. Germline CDR1 SGHRS, CDR2 YFSETQ. The CDR3 is made up of 13 amino acids. CDR3 coding DNA: TGCGCCAGCAGCTTACAGGAGAACACTGAAGCTTTCTTT. It encodes CASSLQENTEAFF.

The chain is built from TRBV5-1 and TRBJ2-7; 9 bases line up with TRBD1. Germline trimming cut 0 bases from V and 4 bases from J; bases unmatched to any gene: 5. In germline, CDR1 is SGHRS, CDR2 YFSETQ. CDR3 length equals 15 residues. CDR3 coding DNA: TGCGCCAGCAGCTTGGGACAGGGGGGAACTTACGAGCAGTACTTC. It codes for CASSLGQGGTYEQYF.

The V call is TRBV27, the J call TRBJ2-5; 9 bases map to TRBD1. Germline-derived CDR1 and CDR2 are MNHEY and SMNVEV (reference sequence). V lost 4 bases to trimming and J lost 4 bases; unmatched junction nucleotides: 4. The CDR3 has 14 amino acids. DNA for the CDR3: TGTGCCAGCAGTTCGGGACAGGGCCGAGAGACCCAGTACTTC. Its translation: CASSSGQGRETQYF.

J is TRBJ2-1 and V is TRBV29-1; maybe TRBD1 (6 bases). Germline V lookup: CDR1 SQVTM, CDR2 ANQGSEA. The length of the CDR3 is 15 residues. V lost 3 bases, J lost 5 bases, and 17 bases lay in between. DNA for the CDR3: TGCAGCGTTGACCTCGGCCGGGACATCAACAATGAGCAGTTCTTC. Translation gives CSVDLGRDINNEQFF.

V and J are TRBV11-2 and TRBJ2-3, with D possibly being TRBD2 (5 bases). Germline CDR1 is SGHAT and CDR2 is FQNNGV. Trimming took off 2 bases at V and 0 bases at J, with 18 bases between the two ends. The CDR3 is made up of 18 amino acids. The CDR3, as DNA: TGTGCCAGCAGCTTAAGAGGGATAAGGGTGGAAAGCACAGATACGCAGTATTTT. Its translation: CASSLRGIRVESTDTQYF.

The chain combines TRBV10-2 with TRBJ2-5; TRBD2 matches at 9 bases. Germline CDR1 is WSHSY and CDR2 is SAAADI. This CDR3 is 16 amino acids long. Trimming at V came to 0 bases and at J to 1 base, leaving 3 bases not matched to a gene. The chain's CDR3 is CASSESVAGAQETQYF. The CDR3 nucleotides read TGCGCCAGCAGTGAGTCGGTAGCGGGGGCCCAAGAGACCCAGTACTTC.

V gene TRBV21-1 combines with J gene TRBJ1-1; the D segment call TRBD1 is taken from the table without a DNA check. TRBV21-1 is a known pseudogene. The CDR3 is made up of 15 amino acids. The CDR3 bases are TGTGCCAGCAGAGACAGGGTGGGTTTGAACACTGAAGCTTTCTTT. As protein: CASRDRVGLNTEAFF.

This chain connects TRBV3-1 (or the pseudogene TRBV3-2) to TRBJ2-7; the D gene is possibly TRBD1 (6 bases). The CDR3 runs to 15 residues. The ends were cut back, 0 bases at V and 3 bases at J, with 12 bases in the middle. Germline CDR1 reads LGHDT; CDR2 reads YNNKEL (reference sequence). CDR3 residues: CASSQENRANYEQYF. In DNA form, the CDR3 reads TGTGCCAGCAGCCAAGAGAACAGGGCGAACTACGAGCAGTACTTC.

The chain combines TRBV29-1 with TRBJ1-1, with D uncertain. This CDR3 is 13 amino acids long. Between the trimmed V and J ends, which lost 6 bases and 0 bases, there was a span of 11 bases. From germline, CDR1 is SQVTM and CDR2 ANQGSEA. This chain's CDR3 is CSVHRDMNTEAFF. Here the CDR3 DNA reads TGCAGCGTCCACAGAGACATGAACACTGAAGCTTTCTTT.

This chain links TRBV29-1 with TRBJ1-4, with TRBD1 identical over 8 bases. Trimming took 4 bases from V and 3 from J; bases not matched to a gene: 7. From germline, CDR1 is SQVTM and CDR2 ANQGSEA. The CDR3 has 15 amino acids. For the CDR3, the DNA is TGCAGCGTTGCCTCTCAGGGGGCGTCTAATGAAAAACTGTTTTTT. Its protein is CSVASQGASNEKLFF. The full variable domain, in which reference TRBV29-1 and TRBJ1-4 provide the parts outside the CDR3, is SAVISQKPSRDICQRGTSLTIQCQVDSQVTMMFWYRQQPGQSLTLIATANQGSEATYESGFVIDKFPISRPNLTFSTLTVSNMSPEDSSIYLCSVASQGASNEKLFFGSGTQLSVL.

V is TRBV2 and J is TRBJ2-7; 8 bases map to TRBD1. The CDR3 is 16 residues long. Germline lookup yields CDR1 SNHLY and CDR2 FYNNEI. J lost 2 bases, V lost 4 bases, and 10 bases had no gene match. DNA of the CDR3: TGTGCCAGCAGTGCCGTCGGACAGGGAACCCCCTACGAGCAGTACTTC. This encodes CASSAVGQGTPYEQYF. The full variable domain, in which reference TRBV2 and TRBJ2-7 provide the parts outside the CDR3, is EPEVTQTPSHQVTQMGQEVILRCVPISNHLYFYWYRQILGQKVEFLVSFYNNEISEKSEIFDDQFSVERPDGSNFTLKIRSTKLEDSAMYFCASSAVGQGTPYEQYFGPGTRLTVT.

V is TRBV5-8 and J is TRBJ2-5; 7 bases fit TRBD2. Per germline, CDR1 SGHTS and CDR2 YDEGEE. The V gene end was trimmed by 1 base and the J gene end by 2 bases; junction bases not matched to a gene: 5. The CDR3 consists of 15 residues. The DNA for the CDR3 is TGTGCCAGCAGCTTGTCGGGGGGACGGCAAGAGACCCAGTACTTC. The encoded protein is CASSLSGGRQETQYF.

The chain links TRBV6-2 or TRBV6-3 to TRBJ1-2, with a tentative D call TRBD1 (6 bases). The V gene lost 4 bases and the J gene lost 3 bases, with 12 bases spanning the gap. Germline CDR1 MNHEY, CDR2 SVGEGT. CDR3 size: 14 residues. The CDR3 DNA sequence: TGTGCCAGCAGTTCCGACAGGCGATACTATGGCTACACCTTC. Protein sequence: CASSSDRRYYGYTF.

CDR3 bases: TGTGCCCAGGGAAAGGGCGGCACAGATACGCAGTATTTT. Its translation is CAQGKGGTDTQYF. The V gene is TRBV30, the J gene TRBJ2-3, with D perhaps matching TRBD1 (5 bases). V lost 8 bases, J lost 1 base, and 13 bases lay in between. The CDR3 sequence is 13 residues long. CDR1 is GTSNPN, CDR2 SVGIG, per germline (reference sequence).

J is TRBJ2-2 and V is TRBV25-1, with D perhaps matching TRBD1 (5 bases). V lost 11 bases and J lost 3, with 13 bases in between. The CDR3 covers 13 residues. The V gene's germline CDR1 is MGHDK and CDR2 SYGVNS. This CDR3 reads CASTDSYTGELFF. In DNA form, the CDR3 reads TGTGCCTCGACAGACAGTTACACCGGGGAGCTGTTTTTT.

The chain is built from TRBV5-1 and TRBJ2-1, with D perhaps matching TRBD2 (6 bases). The germline V and J ends were trimmed by 2 bases and 6 bases, with 18 bases remaining between them. The CDR3 consists of 16 residues. The germline V gene has CDR1 SGHRS and CDR2 YFSETQ. In DNA, the CDR3 is TGCGCCAGCAGCTTCACCGGGACTGCCCCCGTCAATGAGCAGTTCTTC. It codes for CASSFTGTAPVNEQFF.

The chain combines TRBV28 with TRBJ2-1, with 7 bases fitting TRBD1. The CDR3 has 17 amino acids. Germline CDR1 is MDHEN and CDR2 is SYDVKM. V shed 4 bases and J 6 bases; nucleotides not matched to a gene: 15. The CDR3 DNA reads as TGTGCCAGCAGTTATGGGACAGAAAAAGGGGCGCTCAATGAGCAGTTCTTC. Translation gives CASSYGTEKGALNEQFF.

The gene calls are TRBV2 and TRBJ1-1, with 7 bases identical to TRBD1. Germline-derived CDR1 and CDR2 are SNHLY and FYNNEI. V was pared by 6 bases and J by 0 bases, with 7 bases of the junction left unmatched. The CDR3 extends over 15 amino acids. CDR3 protein: CASRTPGTVNTEAFF. The CDR3 DNA reads TGTGCCAGCAGAACTCCCGGGACAGTGAACACTGAAGCTTTCTTT.

The chain is built from TRBV15 and TRBJ2-4; D is perhaps TRBD1 (6 bases). The CDR3 has 17 residues. The germline V and J ends were trimmed by 2 bases and 0 bases, with 14 bases remaining between them. Germline V lookup: CDR1 LNHNV, CDR2 YYDKDF (reference sequence). CDR3 loop: CATSRTDSPIAKNIQYF. The CDR3 bases are TGTGCCACCAGCAGAACGGACAGCCCGATAGCCAAAAACATTCAGTACTTC.

The V call is TRBV14, the J call TRBJ1-3; TRBD1 is a possible D gene (5 bases). CDR1 is SGHDN, CDR2 FVKESK, per germline. V dropped 2 bases and J dropped 3 bases, with 23 bases sitting between them. This CDR3 has 19 amino acids. The CDR3 here is CASSQLGAVLEGDGNTIYF. The CDR3 nucleotides are TGTGCCAGCAGCCAATTAGGGGCCGTATTGGAAGGAGATGGAAACACCATATATTTT.

The chain couples TRBV2 to TRBJ1-1; D is uncertain. Germline V gene lookup returns CDR1 SNHLY and CDR2 FYNNEI. The CDR3 is made up of 14 amino acids. Deletions cut 7 bases from V and 0 bases from J, with 12 bases between. DNA for the CDR3: TGTGCCAGCACCCTTGAGGCAGTGAACACTGAAGCTTTCTTT. It yields the protein CASTLEAVNTEAFF.

J is TRBJ1-5 and V is TRBV29-1, with D perhaps matching TRBD1 (6 bases). The CDR3 is made up of 13 amino acids. The ends were cut back, 7 bases at V and 7 bases at J, with 17 bases in the middle. CDR1 and CDR2 (germline): SQVTM, ANQGSEA. This CDR3 reads CSAGGGGGQPQHF. In DNA, the CDR3 is TGCAGCGCCGGGGGCGGGGGTGGCCAGCCCCAGCATTTT.

This clone has a single count. The V gene is TRBV7-6, the J gene TRBJ2-2, with D possibly matching TRBD2 (7 bases). Germline-derived CDR1 and CDR2 are SGHVS and FNYEAQ. Trimming shortened V by 5 bases and J by 6 bases, and 16 bases separated the two germline ends. This CDR3 is 15 amino acids long. As DNA, the CDR3 is TGTGCCAGCAGCACTAGGGGGGGCCTGGCCGGGGAGCTGTTTTTT. Its protein is CASSTRGGLAGELFF. Supplemented by reference TRBV7-6 and TRBJ2-2, the full variable domain reads GAGVSQSPRYKVTKRGQDVALRCDPISGHVSLYWYRQALGQGPEFLTYFNYEAQQDKSGLPNDRFSAERPEGSISTLTIQRTEQRDSAMYRCASSTRGGLAGELFFGEGSRLTVL.

The rearrangement links TRBV4-1 to TRBJ2-5, with 10 nucleotides matching TRBD2. Trimming removed 6 bases from V and 2 bases from J; junction bases left unmatched: 9. Looked up from germline, CDR1 is MGHRA and CDR2 is YSYEKL. The CDR3 has 16 amino acids. The CDR3 spells CASRPLIAGGQETQYF. The CDR3 DNA reads as TGCGCCAGCAGACCCCTAATAGCGGGGGGACAAGAGACCCAGTACTTC.

The count of this clone is one. This chain joins TRBV7-3 and TRBJ2-3; TRBD2 agrees at 9 bases. The CDR3 is made up of 15 amino acids. The germline V gene has CDR1 SGHTA and CDR2 FQGTGA. Unmatched junction bases numbered 3, after V lost 4 bases and J lost 1 base. CDR3 loop: CASSSLAGGTDTQYF. The CDR3 nucleotides are TGTGCCAGCAGCTCCTTAGCGGGGGGCACAGATACGCAGTATTTT.

J is TRBJ1-2 and V is TRBV5-4; 9 nucleotides line up with TRBD1. This CDR3 is 14 amino acids long. CDR1 is SGHNT and CDR2 is YYREEE in the germline V gene (reference sequence). V gave up 2 bases and J gave up 7 bases; unmatched junction bases: 6. CDR3 in DNA: TGTGCCAGCAGCTTTAGGGACAGGGTCGGTGGCTACACCTTC. Translation: CASSFRDRVGGYTF.

The rearrangement joins TRBV4-2 to TRBJ1-5; TRBD1 is a possible D gene (6 bases). CDR3 length equals 16 residues. Trimming shortened V by 4 bases and J by 5 bases, and 18 bases separated the two germline ends. Germline V lookup: CDR1 LGHNA, CDR2 YNFKEQ. The CDR3 sequence: CASSPTGGLRDQPQHF. The CDR3 coding sequence is TGTGCCAGCAGCCCGACGGGGGGCTTAAGGGATCAGCCCCAGCATTTT.